This TCR beta chain was identified during a study of blood T cell repertoires in COVID-19. In the original processing: Amplification with reference gene primers provided the estimates of nucleated cell counts. Repertoires were generated with immunoSEQ multiplex PCR, while TCRdb's copy carries only in-frame clones and drops some. V, J and clone size were drawn from that table, and D and trimming were deduced from the DNA. The sample carries 250,000 to 350,000 clones, more than 75% recorded once. V was cut by 3 bases and J by 8 bases, with 13 bases left in between. Per the germline V gene, CDR1 is MNHEY and CDR2 is SMNVEV (reference sequence). This CDR3 spans 14 amino acids.

Material: peripheral blood. The rearrangement links TRBV27 to TRBJ1-4; weak D call: TRBD1 (5 bases). The clonotype comes from a woman in her forties or fifties with acute or convalescent COVID-19. CDR3 DNA: TGTGCCAGCAGTTTGGGGGGACGCGGAGAAAAACTGTTTTTT. As protein: CASSLGGRGEKLFF.